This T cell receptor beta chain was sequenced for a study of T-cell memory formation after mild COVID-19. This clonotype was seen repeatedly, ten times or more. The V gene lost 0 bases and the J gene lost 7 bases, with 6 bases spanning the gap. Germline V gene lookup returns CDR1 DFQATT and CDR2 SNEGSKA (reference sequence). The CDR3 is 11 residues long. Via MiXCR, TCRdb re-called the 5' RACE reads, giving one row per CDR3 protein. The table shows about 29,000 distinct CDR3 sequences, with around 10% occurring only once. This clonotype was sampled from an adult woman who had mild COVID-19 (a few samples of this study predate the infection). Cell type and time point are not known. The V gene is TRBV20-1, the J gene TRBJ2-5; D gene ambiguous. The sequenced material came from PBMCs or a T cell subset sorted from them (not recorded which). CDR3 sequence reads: CSARESLTQYF. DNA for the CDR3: TGCAGTGCTAGAGAAAGTCTGACCCAGTACTTC.